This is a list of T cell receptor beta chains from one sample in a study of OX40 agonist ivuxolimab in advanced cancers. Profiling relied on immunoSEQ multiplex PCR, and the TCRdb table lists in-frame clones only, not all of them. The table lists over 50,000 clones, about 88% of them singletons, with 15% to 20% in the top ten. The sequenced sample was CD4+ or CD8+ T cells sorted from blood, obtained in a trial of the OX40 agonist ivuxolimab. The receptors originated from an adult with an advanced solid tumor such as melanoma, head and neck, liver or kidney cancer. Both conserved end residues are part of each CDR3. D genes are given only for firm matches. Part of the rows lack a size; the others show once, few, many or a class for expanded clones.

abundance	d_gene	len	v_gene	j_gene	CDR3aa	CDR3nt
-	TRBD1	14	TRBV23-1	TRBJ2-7	CASRLTGLPYEQYF	TGCGCCAGCAGGCTGACAGGGCTCCCCTACGAGCAGTACTTC
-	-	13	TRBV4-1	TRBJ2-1	CASSQVELNEQFF	TGCGCCAGCAGCCAAGTGGAGTTGAATGAGCAGTTCTTC
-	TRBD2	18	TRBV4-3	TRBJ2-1	CASSQDRLLAGANNEQFF	TGCGCCAGCAGCCAAGATAGGTTACTAGCGGGAGCCAACAATGAGCAGTTCTTC
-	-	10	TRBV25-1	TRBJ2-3	CASSSDTQYF	TGTGCCAGCAGTTCAGATACGCAGTATTTT
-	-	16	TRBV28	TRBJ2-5	CASSFLFLANQETQYF	TGTGCCAGCAGTTTTCTTTTCCTAGCGAACCAAGAGACCCAGTACTTC
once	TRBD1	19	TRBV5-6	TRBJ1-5	CASSLTYRQGGLFNQPQHF	TGTGCCAGCAGCTTGACTTATCGTCAGGGGGGCTTATTCAATCAGCCCCAGCATTTT
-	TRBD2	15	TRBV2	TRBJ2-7	CASTGLAGVIDEQYF	TGTGCCAGCACGGGACTAGCGGGAGTCATCGACGAGCAGTACTTC
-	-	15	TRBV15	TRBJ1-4	CATSGSSSANEKLFF	TGTGCCACCAGCGGATCCTCTTCGGCTAATGAAAAACTGTTTTTT
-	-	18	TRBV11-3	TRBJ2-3	CASSLVHRGGRMSDTQYF	TGTGCCAGCAGCTTAGTTCACCGAGGGGGAAGAATGTCAGATACGCAGTATTTT
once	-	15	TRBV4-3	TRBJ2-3	CASSALTGYTDTQYF	TGCGCCAGCAGCGCACTGACAGGATACACAGATACGCAGTATTTT
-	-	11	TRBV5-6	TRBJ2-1	CASGTWGEQFF	TGTGCCAGCGGGACGTGGGGTGAGCAGTTCTTC
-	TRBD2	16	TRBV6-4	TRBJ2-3	CASSVGTSGATDTQYF	TGTGCCAGCAGTGTTGGGACTAGCGGCGCCACAGATACGCAGTATTTT
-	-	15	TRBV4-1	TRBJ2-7	CASSQQRKISYEQYF	TGCGCCAGCAGCCAACAGCGGAAGATCTCCTACGAGCAGTACTTC
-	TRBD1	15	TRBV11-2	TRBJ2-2	CASSNDRGSTGELFF	TGTGCCAGCAGTAACGACAGGGGAAGCACCGGGGAGCTGTTTTTT
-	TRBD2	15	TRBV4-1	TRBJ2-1	CASSHGGWLYNEQFF	TGCGCCAGCAGCCACGGGGGGTGGCTTTACAATGAGCAGTTCTTC
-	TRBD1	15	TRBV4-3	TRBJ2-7	CASSQDRVGVKEQYF	TGCGCCAGCAGCCAGGACAGGGTGGGAGTAAAAGAGCAGTACTTC
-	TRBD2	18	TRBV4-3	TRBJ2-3	CASSQATPGLQSTDTQYF	TGCGCCAGCAGCCAAGCCACCCCGGGACTACAGAGCACAGATACGCAGTATTTT
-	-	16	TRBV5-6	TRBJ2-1	CASSLSGFSSYNEQFF	TGTGCCAGCAGCTTGTCGGGGTTCAGCTCCTACAATGAGCAGTTCTTC
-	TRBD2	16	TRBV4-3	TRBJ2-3	CASSPQVLAGVMTQYF	TGCGCCAGCAGCCCCCAGGTTTTAGCGGGAGTGATGACGCAGTATTTT
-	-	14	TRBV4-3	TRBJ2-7	CASSQEFQNYEQYF	TGCGCCAGCAGCCAAGAATTTCAAAATTACGAGCAGTACTTC